The sequence of this T cell receptor beta chain was determined in a study of post-analysis software for immune sequencing data. Study-wide results and caveats: The five TRBV segments detected at higher frequency in patients than in controls included TRBV5-6, TRBV5-1 and TRBV20-1.

Sequencing libraries made from TCR beta cDNA carried unique molecular identifiers. TCRdb called the PCR reads again in MiXCR, with one record for every CDR3 protein. The repertoire holds 750,000 to 950,000 distinct CDR3 sequences, with around 46% as singletons. On this clonotype itself: Its antigen remains unknown.

Germline-derived CDR1 and CDR2 are SQVTM and ANQGSEA. The V gene end was trimmed by 7 bases and the J gene end by 6 bases; junction bases not matched to a gene: 8. The CDR3 spans 13 residues. The sample comprised blood. This receptor was identified in a girl aged 5-17 years with multiple sclerosis. J is TRBJ2-3 and V is TRBV29-1, with TRBD2 matching over 9 bases. CDR3 region: CSAAGGSSDTQYF. DNA for the CDR3: TGCAGCGCCGCGGGAGGGTCATCGGATACGCAGTATTTT.